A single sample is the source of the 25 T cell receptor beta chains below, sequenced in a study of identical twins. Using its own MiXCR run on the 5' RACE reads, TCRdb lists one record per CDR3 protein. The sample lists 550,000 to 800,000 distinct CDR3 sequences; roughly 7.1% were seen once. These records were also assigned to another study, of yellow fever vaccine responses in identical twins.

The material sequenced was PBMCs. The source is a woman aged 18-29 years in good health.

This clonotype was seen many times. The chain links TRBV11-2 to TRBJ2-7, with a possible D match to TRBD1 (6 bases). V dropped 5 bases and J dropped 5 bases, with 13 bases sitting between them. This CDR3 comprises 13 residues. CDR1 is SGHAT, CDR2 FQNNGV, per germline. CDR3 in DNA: TGTGCCAGCAGCCACTCCCAGGGGAACGAGCAGTACGTC. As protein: CASSHSQGNEQYV.

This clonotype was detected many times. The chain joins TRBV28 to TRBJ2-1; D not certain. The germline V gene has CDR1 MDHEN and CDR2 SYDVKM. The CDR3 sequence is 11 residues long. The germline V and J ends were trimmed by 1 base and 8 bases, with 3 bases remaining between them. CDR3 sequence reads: CASSLFYEQFF. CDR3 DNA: TGTGCCAGCAGTTTATTCTATGAGCAGTTCTTC.

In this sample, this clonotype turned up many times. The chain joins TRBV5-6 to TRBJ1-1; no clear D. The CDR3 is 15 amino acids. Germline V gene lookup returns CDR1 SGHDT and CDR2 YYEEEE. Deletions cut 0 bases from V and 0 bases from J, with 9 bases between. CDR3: CASSLVGRLNTEAFF. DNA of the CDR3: TGTGCCAGCAGCTTGGTGGGCAGGCTGAACACTGAAGCTTTCTTT.

CDR3 nucleotide sequence: TGTGCCAGCAGCTTTTTCCTTGGTACGCAAATCTACAATGAGCAGTTCTTC. It is translated as CASSFFLGTQIYNEQFF. The J gene is TRBJ2-1, the V gene TRBV11-2, with D unclear. Germline V gives CDR1 SGHAT, CDR2 FQNNGV. CDR3 length: 17 amino acids. V gave up 3 bases and J gave up 3 bases, with 18 bases separating them.

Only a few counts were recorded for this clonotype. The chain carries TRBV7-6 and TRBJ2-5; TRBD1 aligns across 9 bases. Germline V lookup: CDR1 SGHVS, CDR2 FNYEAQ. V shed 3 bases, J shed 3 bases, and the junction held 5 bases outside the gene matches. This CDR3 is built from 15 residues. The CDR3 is CASSFRDRVKETQYF. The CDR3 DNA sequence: TGTGCCAGCAGCTTTAGGGACAGGGTGAAAGAGACCCAGTACTTC.

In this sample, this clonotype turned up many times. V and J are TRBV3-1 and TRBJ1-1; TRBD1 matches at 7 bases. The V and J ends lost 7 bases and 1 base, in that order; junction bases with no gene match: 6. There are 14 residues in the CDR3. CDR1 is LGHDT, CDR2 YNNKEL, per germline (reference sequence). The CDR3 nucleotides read TGTGCCAGCACCGAGGGACAGAAGAACACTGAAGCTTTCTTT. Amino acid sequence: CASTEGQKNTEAFF.

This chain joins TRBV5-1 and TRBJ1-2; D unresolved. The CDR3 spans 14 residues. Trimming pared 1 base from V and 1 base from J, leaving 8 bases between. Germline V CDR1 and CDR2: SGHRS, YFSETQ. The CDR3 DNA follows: TGCGCCAGCAGCTTGAACGGGGATAACTATGGCTACACCTTC. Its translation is CASSLNGDNYGYTF.

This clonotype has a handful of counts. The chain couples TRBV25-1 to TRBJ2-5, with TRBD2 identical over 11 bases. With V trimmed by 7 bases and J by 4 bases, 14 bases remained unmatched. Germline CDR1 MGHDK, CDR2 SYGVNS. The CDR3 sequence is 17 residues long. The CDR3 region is CASNRGLAGGLPETQYF. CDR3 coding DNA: TGTGCCAGCAATAGGGGCCTAGCGGGGGGACTCCCAGAGACCCAGTACTTC.

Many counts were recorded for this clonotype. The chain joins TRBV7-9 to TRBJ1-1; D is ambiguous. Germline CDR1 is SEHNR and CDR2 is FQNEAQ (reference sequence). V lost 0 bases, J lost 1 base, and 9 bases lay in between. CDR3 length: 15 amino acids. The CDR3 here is CASSLAGGKNTEAFF. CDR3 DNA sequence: TGTGCCAGCAGCTTAGCTGGCGGGAAGAACACTGAAGCTTTCTTT. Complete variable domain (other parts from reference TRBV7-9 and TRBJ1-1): DTGVSQNPRHKITKRGQNVTFRCDPISEHNRLYWYRQTLGQGPEFLTYFQNEAQLEKSRLLSDRFSAERPKGSFSTLEIQRTEQGDSAMYLCASSLAGGKNTEAFFGQGTRLTVV.

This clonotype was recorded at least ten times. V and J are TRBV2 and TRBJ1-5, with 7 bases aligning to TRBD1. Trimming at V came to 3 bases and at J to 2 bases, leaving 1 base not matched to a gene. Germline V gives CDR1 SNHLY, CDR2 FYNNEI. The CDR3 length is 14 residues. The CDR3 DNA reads TGTGCCAGCAGTGAGGGACAGCGCAATCAGCCCCAGCATTTT. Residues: CASSEGQRNQPQHF.

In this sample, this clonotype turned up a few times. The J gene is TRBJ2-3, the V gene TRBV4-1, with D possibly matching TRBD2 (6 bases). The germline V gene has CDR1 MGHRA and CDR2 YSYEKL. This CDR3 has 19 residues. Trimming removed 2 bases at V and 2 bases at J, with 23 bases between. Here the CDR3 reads CASSQLWLAEKGPTDTQYF. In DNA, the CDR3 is TGCGCCAGCAGCCAATTGTGGTTAGCGGAAAAGGGGCCCACAGATACGCAGTATTTT.

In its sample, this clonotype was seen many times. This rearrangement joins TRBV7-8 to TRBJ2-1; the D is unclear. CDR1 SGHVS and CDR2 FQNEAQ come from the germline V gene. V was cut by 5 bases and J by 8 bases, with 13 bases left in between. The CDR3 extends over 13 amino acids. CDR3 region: CASSQGPGDEQFF. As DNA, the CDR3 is TGTGCCAGCAGCCAAGGCCCTGGGGATGAGCAGTTCTTC.

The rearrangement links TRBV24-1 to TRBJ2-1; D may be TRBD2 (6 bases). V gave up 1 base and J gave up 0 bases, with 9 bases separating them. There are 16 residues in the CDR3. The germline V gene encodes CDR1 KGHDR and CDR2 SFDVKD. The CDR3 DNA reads TGTGCCACCAGTGATTTTCGGGGGAGCTCCTACAATGAGCAGTTCTTC. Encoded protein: CATSDFRGSSYNEQFF.

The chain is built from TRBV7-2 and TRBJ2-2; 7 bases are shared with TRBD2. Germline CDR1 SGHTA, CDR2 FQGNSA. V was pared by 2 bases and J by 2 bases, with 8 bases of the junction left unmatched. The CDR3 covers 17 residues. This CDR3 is CASSLKFLAENTGELFF. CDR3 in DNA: TGTGCCAGCAGCTTAAAATTTCTAGCGGAAAACACCGGGGAGCTGTTTTTT.

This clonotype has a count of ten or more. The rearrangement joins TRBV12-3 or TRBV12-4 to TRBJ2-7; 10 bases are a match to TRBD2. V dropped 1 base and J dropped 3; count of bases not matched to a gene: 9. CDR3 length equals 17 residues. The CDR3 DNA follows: TGTGCCAGCAGTTTAGTTACGGGACTAGCGCGGAACTACGAGCAGTACTTC. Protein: CASSLVTGLARNYEQYF.

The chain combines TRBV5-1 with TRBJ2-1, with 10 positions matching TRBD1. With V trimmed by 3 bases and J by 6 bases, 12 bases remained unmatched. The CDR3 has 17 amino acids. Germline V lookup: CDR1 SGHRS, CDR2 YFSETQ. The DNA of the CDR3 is TGCGCCAGCAGCTCGGAAGTACGGGACAGGGGAGGCAATGAGCAGTTCTTC. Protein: CASSSEVRDRGGNEQFF.

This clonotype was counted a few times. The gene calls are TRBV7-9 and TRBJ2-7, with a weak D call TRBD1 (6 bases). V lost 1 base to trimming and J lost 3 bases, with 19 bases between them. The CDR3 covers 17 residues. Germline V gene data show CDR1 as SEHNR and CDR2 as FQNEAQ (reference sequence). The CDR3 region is CASSLVPMTGRIYEQYF. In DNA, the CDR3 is TGTGCCAGCAGCTTAGTACCCATGACAGGACGCATCTACGAGCAGTACTTC.

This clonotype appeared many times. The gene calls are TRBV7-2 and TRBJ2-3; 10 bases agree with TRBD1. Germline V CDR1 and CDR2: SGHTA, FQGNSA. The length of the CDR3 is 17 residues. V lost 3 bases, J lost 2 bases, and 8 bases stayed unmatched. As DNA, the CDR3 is TGTGCCAGCAGCTTGCCCAGGACAGGGGGAAACACAGATACGCAGTATTTT. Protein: CASSLPRTGGNTDTQYF.

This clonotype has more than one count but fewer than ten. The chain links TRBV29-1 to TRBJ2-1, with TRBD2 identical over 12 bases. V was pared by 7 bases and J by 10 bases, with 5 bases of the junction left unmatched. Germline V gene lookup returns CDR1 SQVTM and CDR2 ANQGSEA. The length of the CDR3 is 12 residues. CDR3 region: CSARTSGDEQFF. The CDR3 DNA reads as TGCAGCGCACGGACTAGCGGGGACGAGCAGTTCTTC.

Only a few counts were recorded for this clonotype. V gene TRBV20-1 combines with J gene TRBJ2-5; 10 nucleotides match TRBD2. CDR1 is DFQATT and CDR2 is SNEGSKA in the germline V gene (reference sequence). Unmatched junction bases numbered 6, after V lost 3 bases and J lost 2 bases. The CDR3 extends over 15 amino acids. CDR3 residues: CSASTELAGQETQYF. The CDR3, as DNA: TGCAGTGCTAGCACGGAACTAGCGGGGCAAGAGACCCAGTACTTC.

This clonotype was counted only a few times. CDR3 sequence reads: CSARQGNEQYF. CDR3 DNA: TGCAGTGCTAGGCAGGGGAATGAGCAGTACTTC. The chain uses TRBV20-1 and TRBJ2-7, with D perhaps TRBD1 (6 bases). The CDR3 extends over 11 amino acids. V was shortened by 3 bases and J by 7 bases, with 10 bases between the two germline ends. Germline V CDR1 and CDR2: DFQATT, SNEGSKA (reference sequence).

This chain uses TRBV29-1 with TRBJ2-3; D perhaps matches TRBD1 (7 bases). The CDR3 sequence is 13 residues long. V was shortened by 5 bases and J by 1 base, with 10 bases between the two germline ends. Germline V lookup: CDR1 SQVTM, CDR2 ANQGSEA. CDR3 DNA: TGCAGCGTTCTCAGGGGGGGCACAGATACGCAGTATTTT. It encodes CSVLRGGTDTQYF.

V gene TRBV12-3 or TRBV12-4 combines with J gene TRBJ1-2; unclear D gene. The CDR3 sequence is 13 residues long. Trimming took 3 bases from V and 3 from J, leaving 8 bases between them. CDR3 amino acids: CASSFLDYYGYTF. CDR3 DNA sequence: TGTGCCAGCAGTTTTTTAGATTACTATGGCTACACCTTC.

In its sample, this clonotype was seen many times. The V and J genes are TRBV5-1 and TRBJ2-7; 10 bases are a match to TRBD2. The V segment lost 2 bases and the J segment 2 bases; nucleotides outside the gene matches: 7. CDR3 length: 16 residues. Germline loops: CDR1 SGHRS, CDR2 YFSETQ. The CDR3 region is CASSFGSGRATYEQYF. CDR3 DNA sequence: TGCGCCAGCAGCTTCGGGAGCGGGAGGGCAACCTACGAGCAGTACTTC.

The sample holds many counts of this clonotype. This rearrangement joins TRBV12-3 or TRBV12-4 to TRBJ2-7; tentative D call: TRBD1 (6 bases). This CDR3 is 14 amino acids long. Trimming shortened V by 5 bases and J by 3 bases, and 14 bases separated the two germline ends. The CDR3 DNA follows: TGTGCCAGCAGTGAGGGACAAATCCGCTACGAGCAGTACGTC. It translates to CASSEGQIRYEQYV.